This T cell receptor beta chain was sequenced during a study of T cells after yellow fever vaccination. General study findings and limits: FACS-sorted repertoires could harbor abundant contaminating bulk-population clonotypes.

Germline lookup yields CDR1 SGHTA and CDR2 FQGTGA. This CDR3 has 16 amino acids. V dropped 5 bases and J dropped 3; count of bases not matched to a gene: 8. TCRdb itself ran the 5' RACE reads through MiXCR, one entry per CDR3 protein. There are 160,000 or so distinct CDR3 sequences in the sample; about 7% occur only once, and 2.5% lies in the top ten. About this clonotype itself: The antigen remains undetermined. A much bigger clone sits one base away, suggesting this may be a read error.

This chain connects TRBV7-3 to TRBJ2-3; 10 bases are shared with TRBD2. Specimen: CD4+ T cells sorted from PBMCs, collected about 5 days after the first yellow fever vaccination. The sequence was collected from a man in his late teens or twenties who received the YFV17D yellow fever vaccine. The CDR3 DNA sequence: TGTGCCAGCAGCCCCAAGAGCGGGGGGGCTACAGATACGCAGTATTTT. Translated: CASSPKSGGATDTQYF.